Sequencing of this TCR beta chain was carried out in a study of blood T cells in healthy people across ages. Study-wide results and limits: Estimates of diversity drawn from one million T cells were considered underestimates. In long-lived donors, naive CD4+ cell counts and diversity exceeded those of aged donors.

This CDR3 spans 13 amino acids. Through a sample-barcoded 5' primer and a J-beta primer mix, a second PCR was run for roughly 6 to 12 cycles. Through a template-switch adaptor with 12 random nucleotides, each cDNA molecule received a tag. TCRdb independently ran MiXCR on the 5' RACE reads; one entry per CDR3 protein. The table records approximately 690,000 distinct CDR3 sequences, about 54% of them present only once. Only a few counts were recorded for this clonotype. Its cognate antigen is unknown. Each sample gave at least 7 million isolated PBMCs. The sequenced sample consisted of blood. This chain joins TRBV21-1 and TRBJ2-7; TRBD1, the table's D call, lacks a check against the DNA. TRBV21-1 is a recognized pseudogene. The source of this sequence is a man in his 60s in good health. CDR3 loop: CASSKPGGYEQYF. The CDR3 DNA sequence: TGTGCCAGCAGCAAGCCGGGGGGCTACGAGCAGTACTTC.